The 28 T cell receptor beta chains in this list originate from one sample, sequenced in a study of T cell responses to AZD1222 COVID-19 vaccine. The method was immunoSEQ multiplex PCR; TCRdb's version includes in-frame clones alone and lacks a portion of them. The sample has some 130,000 clones, around 90% seen once. The input for sequencing was peripheral blood, taken on day 0 of AZD1222 vaccination. These receptors originate from an adult in good health.

This chain uses TRBV5-4 with TRBJ2-2; TRBD2 is a possible D gene (5 bases). Germline values: CDR1 SGHNT, CDR2 YYREEE (reference sequence). The V gene lost 0 bases and the J gene lost 5 bases, with 11 bases spanning the gap. The CDR3 is made up of 15 amino acids. CDR3 DNA: TGTGCCAGCAGCTTGGACCCTCGAGGGACCGGGGAGCTGTTTTTT. It specifies CASSLDPRGTGELFF.

This chain uses TRBV10-3 with TRBJ1-5; tentatively, D is TRBD1 (5 bases). Trimming cost V 2 bases and J 4 bases, with 15 bases left between them. This CDR3 spans 16 amino acids. Germline V gene data show CDR1 as ENHRY and CDR2 as SYGVKD. CDR3 bases: TGTGCCATCAGTGAGACGGCAGGGCCTCTAAATCAGCCCCAGCATTTT. Encoded protein: CAISETAGPLNQPQHF.

V and J are TRBV28 and TRBJ2-3; 12 bases are shared with TRBD2. Germline V lookup: CDR1 MDHEN, CDR2 SYDVKM. Unmatched junction bases numbered 10, after V lost 5 bases and J lost 4 bases. There are 17 residues in the CDR3. CDR3 coding DNA: TGTGCCAGCAGTATACGATCTAGCGGGAGGGCGGCAGATACGCAGTATTTT. Residues: CASSIRSSGRAADTQYF.

The chain links TRBV7-9 to TRBJ1-1; 8 nucleotides agree with TRBD1. Unmatched junction bases numbered 5, after V lost 2 bases and J lost 3 bases. The CDR3 totals 15 residues. Germline values: CDR1 SEHNR, CDR2 FQNEAQ (reference sequence). The CDR3 DNA follows: TGTGCCAGCAGCTTAAGACAGGGGCTAGACACTGAAGCTTTCTTT. Its translation: CASSLRQGLDTEAFF.

The genes are TRBV6-5 and TRBJ2-7, with TRBD1 identical over 9 bases. Per the germline V gene, CDR1 is MNHEY and CDR2 is SVGAGI. The CDR3 contains 14 residues. V shed 5 bases and J 1 base; nucleotides not matched to a gene: 3. The CDR3 DNA is TGTGCCAGCAGTCCCGACAGGGGGTCCTACGAGCAGTACTTC. This translates into CASSPDRGSYEQYF.

The V call is TRBV5-3, the J call TRBJ2-7, with D maybe TRBD2 (6 bases). TRBV5-3 is given ORF status, its function remaining uncertain. This CDR3 is 14 amino acids long. Trimming took off 4 bases at V and 2 bases at J, with 13 bases between the two ends. The CDR3 DNA reads TGTGCCAGAAGCGCGGGACTGGACCCCTACGAGCAGTACTTC. Its translation: CARSAGLDPYEQYF.

This chain joins TRBV12-5 and TRBJ1-1; D is undetermined. Trimming took off 7 bases at V and 5 bases at J, with 8 bases between the two ends. The CDR3 extends over 11 amino acids. The germline V gene encodes CDR1 LGHNT and CDR2 FRNRAP. CDR3 sequence reads: CASVRATEAFF. As DNA, the CDR3 is TGTGCTAGTGTTCGGGCTACTGAAGCTTTCTTT.

The rearrangement joins TRBV19 to TRBJ2-2; D possibly corresponds to TRBD1 (6 bases). Germline CDR1 reads LNHDA; CDR2 reads SQIVND (reference sequence). The CDR3 is 15 residues long. V was cut by 3 bases and J by 3 bases, with 11 bases left in between. CDR3 sequence: CASSIGGADTGELFF. In DNA form, the CDR3 reads TGTGCCAGTAGTATTGGGGGCGCGGACACCGGGGAGCTGTTTTTT. Drawing the rest from reference TRBV19 and TRBJ2-2, the complete variable domain is DGGITQSPKYLFRKEGQNVTLSCEQNLNHDAMYWYRQDPGQGLRLIYYSQIVNDFQKGDIAEGYSVSREKKESFPLTVTSAQKNPTAFYLCASSIGGADTGELFFGEGSRLTVL.

The gene calls are TRBV7-8 and TRBJ1-6, with D perhaps TRBD1 (6 bases). The germline V gene has CDR1 SGHVS and CDR2 FQNEAQ. The V end lost 4 bases, the J end lost 8 bases, and 15 bases lay between the germline ends. This CDR3 has 15 amino acids. As DNA, the CDR3 is TGTGCCAGCAGCTCCCAGAGGGGGGATGATTCACCCCTCCACTTT. Translated: CASSSQRGDDSPLHF.

This chain joins TRBV13 and TRBJ1-1; 7 bases map to TRBD1. Losses at the gene ends were 3 bases for V and 1 base for J; bases not matched to a gene: 8. The CDR3 is 16 amino acids. Germline V gene data show CDR1 as PRHDT and CDR2 as FYEKMQ (reference sequence). The CDR3 sequence: CASSFLVDRENTEAFF. The CDR3, as DNA: TGTGCCAGCAGCTTCCTTGTCGACAGGGAGAACACTGAAGCTTTCTTT.

V usage is TRBV7-2 and J usage is TRBJ2-3, with D possibly being TRBD1 (5 bases). Trimming took 1 base from V and 0 from J, leaving 11 bases between them. CDR3 length: 16 amino acids. The germline V gene encodes CDR1 SGHTA and CDR2 FQGNSA. The CDR3 here is CASSLVTETSTDTQYF. The CDR3 DNA reads as TGTGCCAGCAGCTTAGTGACAGAGACTAGCACAGATACGCAGTATTTT.

This rearrangement joins TRBV29-1 to TRBJ2-1; D call uncertain. The germline V gene has CDR1 SQVTM and CDR2 ANQGSEA. The CDR3 runs 11 residues. V was cut by 4 bases and J by 5 bases, with 6 bases left in between. Here the CDR3 reads CSVGADNEQFF. In nucleotides, the CDR3 is TGCAGCGTTGGAGCTGACAATGAGCAGTTCTTC.

The V and J genes are TRBV30 and TRBJ1-3; unclear D gene. The germline V and J ends were trimmed by 1 base and 7 bases, with 11 bases remaining between them. The CDR3 loop spans 13 amino acids. Germline loops: CDR1 GTSNPN, CDR2 SVGIG (reference sequence). The CDR3 loop is CAWSDTRRNTIYF. The CDR3 region has the DNA TGTGCCTGGAGTGATACCCGCCGGAACACCATATATTTT.

J is TRBJ2-7 and V is TRBV19; D call uncertain. Between the trimmed V and J ends, which lost 1 base and 5 bases, there was a span of 6 bases. The germline gives CDR1 LNHDA, CDR2 SQIVND (reference sequence). CDR3 length: 12 amino acids. For the CDR3, the DNA is TGTGCCAGTAGTATAGTTGGAGACGAGCAGTACTTC. Its protein product is CASSIVGDEQYF.

This clone was recorded only once. The rearrangement joins TRBV6-5 to TRBJ1-4, with D perhaps matching TRBD1 (5 bases). V gave up 6 bases and J gave up 6 bases, with 17 bases separating them. Germline-derived CDR1 and CDR2 are MNHEY and SVGAGI. The CDR3 is made up of 15 amino acids. The CDR3 sequence: CASSPQRRGDEKLFF. For the CDR3, the DNA is TGTGCCAGCAGCCCGCAGAGAAGGGGTGATGAAAAACTGTTTTTT.

This chain connects TRBV7-9 to TRBJ1-2, with a weak D call TRBD1 (6 bases). The V gene lost 5 bases and the J gene lost 6 bases, with 16 bases spanning the gap. The germline V gene encodes CDR1 SEHNR and CDR2 FQNEAQ (reference sequence). The CDR3 contains 14 residues. The CDR3 sequence: CASSKIQGGHGYTF. The CDR3 DNA reads as TGTGCCAGCAGCAAGATACAGGGTGGGCATGGCTACACCTTC.

The chain links TRBV3-1 (or the pseudogene TRBV3-2) to TRBJ2-6, with 9 bases matching TRBD1. Germline lookup yields CDR1 LGHDT and CDR2 YNNKEL (reference sequence). Trimming at V came to 4 bases and at J to 1 base, leaving 5 bases not matched to a gene. CDR3 length: 17 residues. CDR3: CASSRGTGSSGANVLTF. CDR3 sequence (DNA): TGTGCCAGCAGCCGGGGGACAGGGAGTTCTGGGGCCAACGTCCTGACTTTC.

This chain joins TRBV11-2 and TRBJ2-5; a possible D gene is TRBD2 (5 bases). With 1 base removed from V and 4 bases from J, the gap between germline ends came to 10 bases. Germline V CDR1 and CDR2: SGHAT, FQNNGV. The CDR3 has 14 residues. The CDR3 loop is CASSLVRGGETQYF. DNA of the CDR3: TGTGCCAGCAGCTTAGTCCGGGGTGGAGAGACCCAGTACTTC.

V is TRBV7-8 and J is TRBJ2-5; TRBD2 matches at 7 bases. The CDR3 has 14 amino acids. In germline, CDR1 is SGHVS, CDR2 FQNEAQ. The V segment lost 1 base and the J segment 4 bases; nucleotides outside the gene matches: 3. The CDR3 sequence: CASSLGGRGETQYF. Here the CDR3 DNA reads TGTGCCAGCAGCTTAGGCGGGAGAGGAGAGACCCAGTACTTC.

The chain joins TRBV5-6 to TRBJ2-7; either TRBD1 or TRBD2 may supply D (5 bases each). The CDR3 is made up of 16 amino acids. Looked up from germline, CDR1 is SGHDT and CDR2 is YYEEEE. Trimming removed 6 bases at V and 7 bases at J, with 26 bases between. The CDR3 region is CASMISGTTLGREQYF. The CDR3 DNA sequence: TGTGCCAGCATGATTTCCGGGACGACACTAGGAAGGGAGCAGTACTTC. Complete variable domain (other parts from reference TRBV5-6 and TRBJ2-7): DAGVTQSPTHLIKTRGQQVTLRCSPKSGHDTVSWYQQALGQGPQFIFQYYEEEERQRGNFPDRFSGHQFPNYSSELNVNALLLGDSALYLCASMISGTTLGREQYFGPGTRLTVT.

The chain joins TRBV29-1 to TRBJ2-3; a possible D gene is TRBD1 (5 bases). There are 14 residues in the CDR3. With 2 bases removed from V and 2 bases from J, the gap between germline ends came to 11 bases. Germline assignment: CDR1 SQVTM and CDR2 ANQGSEA. The CDR3 bases are TGCAGCGTTGAATGGGGCAAGTCCACAGATACGCAGTATTTT. It encodes CSVEWGKSTDTQYF.

The J gene is TRBJ1-2, the V gene TRBV30; 9 nucleotides line up with TRBD1. This CDR3 contains 13 residues. CDR1 and CDR2 from the germline V gene are GTSNPN and SVGIG (reference sequence). The ends lost 1 base at V and 6 bases at J; junction bases unmatched: 3. The CDR3 sequence: CAWSDRGRDGYTF. The DNA for the CDR3 is TGTGCCTGGAGTGACAGGGGGCGTGATGGCTACACCTTC.

The table lists this clone with a count of one. The gene calls are TRBV13 and TRBJ2-3, with TRBD2 identical over 13 bases. Germline assignment: CDR1 PRHDT and CDR2 FYEKMQ (reference sequence). This CDR3 is built from 17 residues. V lost 4 bases, J lost 3 bases, and 7 bases stayed unmatched. Here the CDR3 reads CASSSSGLAGFTDTQYF. The CDR3 DNA is TGTGCCAGCAGCTCCTCGGGACTAGCGGGATTTACAGATACGCAGTATTTT.

The V gene is TRBV5-4, the J gene TRBJ2-3; D gene ambiguous. The CDR3 has 17 amino acids. Trimming stripped 4 bases from V and 0 bases from J, with 18 bases between. CDR1 is SGHNT and CDR2 is YYREEE in the germline V gene (reference sequence). CDR3 region: CASSPGLDRVSTDTQYF. CDR3 nucleotides: TGTGCCAGCAGCCCCGGTCTGGACCGCGTTAGCACAGATACGCAGTATTTT.

The CDR3 sequence: CASSFGQDLQETQYF. In DNA, the CDR3 is TGTGCCAGCAGCTTCGGACAGGACCTCCAAGAGACCCAGTACTTC. V gene TRBV11-2 combines with J gene TRBJ2-5; 7 bases align to TRBD1. CDR1 and CDR2 from the germline V gene are SGHAT and FQNNGV. CDR3 length: 15 amino acids. V gave up 3 bases and J gave up 1 base; unmatched junction bases: 5.

This chain uses TRBV29-1 with TRBJ1-5; D is possibly TRBD1 (5 bases). Germline values: CDR1 SQVTM, CDR2 ANQGSEA. V was shortened by 0 bases and J by 2 bases, with 5 bases between the two germline ends. The CDR3 has 13 amino acids. The CDR3 DNA reads TGCAGCGTTGAAGAACAGGGCAATCAGCCCCAGCATTTT. Translation gives CSVEEQGNQPQHF.

The chain has TRBV7-7 and TRBJ2-5, with TRBD2 matching over 10 bases. Trimming at V came to 1 base and at J to 5 bases, leaving 4 bases not matched to a gene. Looked up from germline, CDR1 is SSHAT and CDR2 is FNYEAQ (reference sequence). The CDR3 consists of 15 residues. CDR3 DNA: TGTGCCAGCAGCTTAGAGCGGGAGGGTTGGGAGACCCAGTACTTC. It yields the protein CASSLEREGWETQYF. Full variable domain (missing parts from reference TRBV7-7 and TRBJ2-5): GAGVSQSPRYKVTKRGQDVTLRCDPISSHATLYWYQQALGQGPEFLTYFNYEAQPDKSGLPSDRFSAERPEGSISTLTIQRTEQRDSAMYRCASSLEREGWETQYFGPGTRLLVL.

This sequence joins TRBV4-1 and TRBJ2-7, with D perhaps being TRBD1 or TRBD2 (5 bases each). The V gene's germline CDR1 is MGHRA and CDR2 YSYEKL. V lost 3 bases and J 3 bases, leaving 15 bases between the germline ends. CDR3 length equals 15 residues. For the CDR3, the DNA is TGCGCCAGCAGCCACCCCGGGGCAGGGAACTACGAGCAGTACTTC. It encodes CASSHPGAGNYEQYF.